This T cell receptor (beta chain) was documented in a study of identical twins. The table lists this clonotype with many counts. Its antigen is currently unknown. In TCRdb, the 5' RACE reads were re-called with MiXCR into one record per CDR3 protein. The sample yields some 240,000 distinct CDR3 sequences, roughly 10% seen once. Whole-study findings and limits: The study found excess low generation probability among twin-shared out-of-frame alpha sequences. High-abundance cord blood beta clonotypes had fewer insertions; memory repertoires showed none.

Trimming stripped 0 bases from V and 0 bases from J, with 6 bases between. In germline, CDR1 is SQVTM, CDR2 ANQGSEA. This CDR3 is built from 14 residues. Healthy Caucasian donors formed the entire cohort. The chain is built from TRBV29-1 and TRBJ2-1; the D gene is possibly TRBD2 (6 bases). The sequence was obtained from a middle-aged man in good health. Sequenced: memory T cells sorted from blood. CDR3 loop: CSVEDGSSYNEQFF. CDR3 sequence (DNA): TGCAGCGTTGAAGACGGGAGCTCCTACAATGAGCAGTTCTTC.